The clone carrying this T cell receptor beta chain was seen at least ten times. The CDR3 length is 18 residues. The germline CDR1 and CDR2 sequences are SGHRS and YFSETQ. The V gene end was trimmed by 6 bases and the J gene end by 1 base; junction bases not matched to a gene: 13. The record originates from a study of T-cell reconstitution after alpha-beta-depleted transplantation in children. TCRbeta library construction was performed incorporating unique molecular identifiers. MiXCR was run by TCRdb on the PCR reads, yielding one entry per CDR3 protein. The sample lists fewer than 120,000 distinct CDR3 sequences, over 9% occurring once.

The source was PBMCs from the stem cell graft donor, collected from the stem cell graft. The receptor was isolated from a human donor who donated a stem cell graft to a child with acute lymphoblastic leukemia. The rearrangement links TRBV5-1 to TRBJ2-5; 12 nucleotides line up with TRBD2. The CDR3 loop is CASTQGLAGTGFQETQYF. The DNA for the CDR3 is TGCGCCAGCACCCAAGGACTAGCGGGAACTGGGTTCCAAGAGACCCAGTACTTC.